The clone carrying this TCR beta chain has just one count. This specimen comes from a study of shared T cell receptors in the human thymus. TCRdb keeps only in-frame clones here, not all; method: immunoSEQ multiplex PCR. The sample contains about 380,000 clones, approximately 95% of which appear only once. Sequenced: thymocytes. The sequence was collected from a human donor.

The CDR3 DNA reads as TGTGCCAGCAGCTGGAAGGCGGGAAGGCGCACAGATACGCAGTATTTT. The encoded protein is CASSWKAGRRTDTQYF. The J gene is TRBJ2-3, the V gene TRBV11-2, with a tentative D call TRBD2 (6 bases). CDR1 is SGHAT and CDR2 is FQNNGV in the germline V gene. The CDR3 contains 16 residues. Between the trimmed V and J ends, which lost 4 bases and 1 base, there was a span of 15 bases. Full variable domain (missing parts from reference TRBV11-2 and TRBJ2-3): EAGVAQSPRYKIIEKRQSVAFWCNPISGHATLYWYQQILGQGPKLLIQFQNNGVVDDSQLPKDRFSAERLKGVDSTLKIQPAKLEDSAVYLCASSWKAGRRTDTQYFGPGTRLTVL.